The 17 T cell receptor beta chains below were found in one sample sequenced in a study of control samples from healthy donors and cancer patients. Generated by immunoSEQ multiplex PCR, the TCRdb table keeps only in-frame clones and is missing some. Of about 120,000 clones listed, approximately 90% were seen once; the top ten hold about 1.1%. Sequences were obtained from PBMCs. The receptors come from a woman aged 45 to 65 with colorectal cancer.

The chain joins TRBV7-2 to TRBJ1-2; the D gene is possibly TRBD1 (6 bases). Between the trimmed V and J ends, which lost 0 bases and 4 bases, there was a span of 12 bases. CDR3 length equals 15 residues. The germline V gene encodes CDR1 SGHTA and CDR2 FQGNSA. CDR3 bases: TGTGCCAGCAGCTTAGCGGACGGACAGCCCTATGGCTACACCTTC. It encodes CASSLADGQPYGYTF.

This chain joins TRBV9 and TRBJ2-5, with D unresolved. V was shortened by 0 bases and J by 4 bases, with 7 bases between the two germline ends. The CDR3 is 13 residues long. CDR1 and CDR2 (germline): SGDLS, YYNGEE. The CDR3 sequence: CASSVGWGETQYF. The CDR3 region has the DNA TGTGCCAGCAGCGTAGGGTGGGGAGAGACCCAGTACTTC.

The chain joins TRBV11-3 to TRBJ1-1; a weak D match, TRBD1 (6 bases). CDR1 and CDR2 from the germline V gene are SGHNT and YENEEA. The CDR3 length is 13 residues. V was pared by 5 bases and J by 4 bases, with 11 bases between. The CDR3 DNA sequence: TGTGCCAGCAGCCGGACAGCCAGCACTGAAGCTTTCTTT. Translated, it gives CASSRTASTEAFF.

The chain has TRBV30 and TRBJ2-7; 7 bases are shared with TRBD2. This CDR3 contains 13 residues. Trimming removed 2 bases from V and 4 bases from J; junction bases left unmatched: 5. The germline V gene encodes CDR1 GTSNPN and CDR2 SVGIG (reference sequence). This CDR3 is CAWSNSGPYEQYF. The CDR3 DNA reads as TGTGCCTGGAGTAATAGCGGGCCTTACGAGCAGTACTTC.

In DNA, the CDR3 is TGTGCCACCAGCTCTTTTGGGCGGGAGGGCTCCTACGAGCAGTACTTC. It specifies CATSSFGREGSYEQYF. The chain couples TRBV15 to TRBJ2-7, with 9 bases matching TRBD2. CDR3 length: 16 amino acids. V was pared by 5 bases and J by 0 bases, with 8 bases of the junction left unmatched. In germline, CDR1 is LNHNV, CDR2 YYDKDF (reference sequence).

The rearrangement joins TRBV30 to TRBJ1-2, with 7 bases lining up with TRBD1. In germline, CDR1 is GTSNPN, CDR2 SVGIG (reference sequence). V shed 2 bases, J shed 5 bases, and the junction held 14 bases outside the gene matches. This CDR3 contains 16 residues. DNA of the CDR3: TGTGCCTGGAGTCCCGGGAGGGGGCGTGAGAATTATGGCTACACCTTC. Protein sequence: CAWSPGRGRENYGYTF. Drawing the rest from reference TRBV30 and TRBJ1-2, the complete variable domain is SQTIHQWPATLVQPVGSPLSLECTVEGTSNPNLYWYRQAAGRGLQLLFYSVGIGQISSEVPQNLSASRPQDRQFILSSKKLLLSDSGFYLCAWSPGRGRENYGYTFGSGTRLTVV.

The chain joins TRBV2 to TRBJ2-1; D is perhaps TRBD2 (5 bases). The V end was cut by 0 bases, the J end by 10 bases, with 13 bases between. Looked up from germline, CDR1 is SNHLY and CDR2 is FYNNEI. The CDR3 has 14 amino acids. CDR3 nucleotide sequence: TGTGCCAGCAGTGAAGCCAGGAGCGGAGGAGAGCAGTTCTTC. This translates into CASSEARSGGEQFF.

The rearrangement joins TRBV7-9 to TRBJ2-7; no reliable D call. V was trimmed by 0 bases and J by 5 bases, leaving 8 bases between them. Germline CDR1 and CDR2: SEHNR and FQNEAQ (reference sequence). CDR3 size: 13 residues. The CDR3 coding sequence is TGTGCCAGCAGCTTAGCGCTCGTAAACGAGCAGTACTTC. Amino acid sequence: CASSLALVNEQYF.

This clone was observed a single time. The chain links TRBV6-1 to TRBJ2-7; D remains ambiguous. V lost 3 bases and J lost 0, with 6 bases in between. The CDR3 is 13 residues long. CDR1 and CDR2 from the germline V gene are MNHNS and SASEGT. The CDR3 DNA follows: TGTGCCAGCAGTGATCCCGTCTCCTACGAGCAGTACTTC. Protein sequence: CASSDPVSYEQYF.

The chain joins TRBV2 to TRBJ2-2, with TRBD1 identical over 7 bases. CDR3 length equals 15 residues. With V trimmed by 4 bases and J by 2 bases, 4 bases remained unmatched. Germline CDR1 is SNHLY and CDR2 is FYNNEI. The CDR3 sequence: CASSGGQRNTGELFF. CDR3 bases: TGTGCCAGCAGTGGGGGACAGAGAAACACCGGGGAGCTGTTTTTT.

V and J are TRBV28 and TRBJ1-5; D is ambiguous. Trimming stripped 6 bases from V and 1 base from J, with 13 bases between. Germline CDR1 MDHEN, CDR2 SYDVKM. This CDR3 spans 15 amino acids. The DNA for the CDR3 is TGTGCCAGCAGCCTATTAGAGGCGAGCAATCAGCCCCAGCATTTT. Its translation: CASSLLEASNQPQHF.

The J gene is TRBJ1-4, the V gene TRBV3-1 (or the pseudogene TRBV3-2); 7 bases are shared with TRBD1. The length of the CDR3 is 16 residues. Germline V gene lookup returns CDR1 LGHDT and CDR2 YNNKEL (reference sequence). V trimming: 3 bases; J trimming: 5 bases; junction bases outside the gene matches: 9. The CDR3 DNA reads TGTGCCAGCAGCCACATTTCGGACAGGCGGAATGAAAAACTGTTTTTT. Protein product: CASSHISDRRNEKLFF.

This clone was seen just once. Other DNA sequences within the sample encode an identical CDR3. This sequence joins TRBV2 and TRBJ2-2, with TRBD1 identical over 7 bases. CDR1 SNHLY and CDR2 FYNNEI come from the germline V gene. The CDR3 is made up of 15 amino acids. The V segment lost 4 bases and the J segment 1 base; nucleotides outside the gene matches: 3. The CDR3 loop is CASSVRTGNTGELFF. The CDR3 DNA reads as TGTGCCAGCAGTGTAAGGACAGGGAACACCGGGGAGCTGTTTTTT.

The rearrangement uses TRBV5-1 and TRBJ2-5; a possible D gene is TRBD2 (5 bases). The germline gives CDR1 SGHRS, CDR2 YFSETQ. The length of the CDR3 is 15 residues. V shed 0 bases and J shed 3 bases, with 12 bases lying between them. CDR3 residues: CASSLGTRTKETQYF. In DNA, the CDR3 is TGCGCCAGCAGCTTGGGCACTAGAACCAAAGAGACCCAGTACTTC. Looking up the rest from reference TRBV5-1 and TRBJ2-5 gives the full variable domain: KAGVTQTPRYLIKTRGQQVTLSCSPISGHRSVSWYQQTPGQGLQFLFEYFSETQRNKGNFPGRFSGRQFSNSRSEMNVSTLELGDSALYLCASSLGTRTKETQYFGPGTRLLVL.

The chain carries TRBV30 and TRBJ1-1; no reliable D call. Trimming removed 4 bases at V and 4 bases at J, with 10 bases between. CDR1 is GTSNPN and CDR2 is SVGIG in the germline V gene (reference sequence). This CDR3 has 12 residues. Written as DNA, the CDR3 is TGTGCCTGGACCACTATAGGCACTGAAGCTTTCTTT. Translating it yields CAWTTIGTEAFF.

The CDR3 bases are TGTGCCAGCAGCCGGGACCGGGTCAATGAGCAGTTCTTC. It codes for CASSRDRVNEQFF. The chain has TRBV7-3 and TRBJ2-1, with D perhaps given as TRBD1 or TRBD2 (5 bases each). Germline values: CDR1 SGHTA, CDR2 FQGTGA. The CDR3 totals 13 residues. Trimming removed 5 bases from V and 6 bases from J, with 11 bases in between.

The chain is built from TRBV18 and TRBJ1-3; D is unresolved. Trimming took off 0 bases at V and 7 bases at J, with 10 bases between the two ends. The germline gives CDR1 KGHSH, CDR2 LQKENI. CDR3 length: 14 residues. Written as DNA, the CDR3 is TGTGCCAGCTCACCACCGACGCTTGGGAACACCATATATTTT. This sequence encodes CASSPPTLGNTIYF.